This TCR beta chain was sequenced for a study of blood T cell repertoires in COVID-19. CDR1 is SQVTM and CDR2 is ANQGSEA in the germline V gene. This CDR3 has 13 residues. V shed 4 bases, J shed 1 base, and the junction held 3 bases outside the gene matches. Authors' analysis steps: Reference gene primer amplification yielded estimated nucleated cell counts. Profiled with immunoSEQ multiplex PCR; TCRdb holds only in-frame clones, not every one. V and J calls and clone size come straight from that table; D and trimming were deduced from the DNA. The data show tens of thousands of clones, 89% seen once.

The rearrangement joins TRBV29-1 to TRBJ1-1, with 7 bases aligning to TRBD1. The origin of this receptor is a man aged 45-60 years with active COVID-19. Source material: peripheral blood. The CDR3 here is CSVAGGANTEAFF. The DNA for the CDR3 is TGCAGCGTTGCAGGGGGAGCGAACACTGAAGCTTTCTTT.